The entry that follows covers one TCR beta chain sequence. Its binding antigen is unknown. There are no base qualities to consult, and no much larger clone falls within one base. The treatment or condition label corresponds to: approximately 9-day PBMC culture with coronavirus spike peptide pools or control peptides (ViraFEST assay). CD4+ T cells from unexposed donors were collected before the COVID-19 pandemic (2011-2018). To expand antigen-specific T cells with peptide pools and then pick out the expanded clonotypes through TCR sequencing, the study relied on the ViraFEST assay. About 2 million PBMCs per well were cultured in IMDM with 5% human AB serum and about 9.2 IU/ml IL-2, plus 10 ug/ml peptide pools. On days 3 and 7, half of the culture medium was replaced with fresh IL-2-containing medium. After 10 to 11 days of culture, CD4+ T cells were isolated by negative selection using the EasySep CD4+ T cell isolation kit. As cell numbers permitted, CD4+ T cells from unexposed donors were tested for reactivity to SARS-CoV-2 S and N and to four common cold coronavirus spike pools. Ficoll-Paque Plus gradient centrifugation was used to isolate PBMCs from whole blood, and the isolated PBMCs were then either used fresh or cryopreserved at -140C. In general, triplicate wells were set up for every culture condition. The leukapheresis product used for the unexposed donors was purchased from a commercial source.

These data originate in a study of vaccination and CD4 T cells after COVID-19 (dated by TCRdb to between 2021 and 2023). Looking at the study overall: The convalescent cohort comprised six males and four females, including two Hispanic individuals, seven Caucasians, two Asians and one multiracial person. In an earlier paper using these donors, memory CD4+ T cell crossreactivity between SARS-CoV-2 and common cold coronavirus spike proteins was assessed at the TCR clonotype level. In some eleven COVID-19 convalescent patients and a handful of infection-naive healthy vaccine recipients, researchers compared the spike-specific CD4+ TCR repertoire from before mRNA vaccination with the repertoire from after. The time from the second vaccine dose to post-vaccine blood sampling had a median of roughly 79 days and ranged from roughly 13 to 241 days. Post-COVID blood samples were collected from convalescent patients a median of about 92 days after diagnosis, with a range of about 30 to 161 days. As controls, cultures received a CEFX viral epitope pool (the positive control), an HIV-1 Nef peptide pool (the negative control), or no peptide at all. For stimulating the cultures, overlapping spike peptide pools were used, derived from SARS-CoV-2 as well as from the common cold coronaviruses HCoV-NL63, HCoV-OC43 and HCoV-229E. Participants got two doses of the Pfizer-BioNTech BNT162b2 vaccine (n=8) or two doses of the Moderna mRNA-1273 vaccine (n=2).

Its CDR3 holds 13 amino acids, cysteine through phenylalanine. Only the CDR3 DNA is retained, 39 bases long and in frame from the first base. From a lookup of the germline V gene, CDR1 and CDR2 are KGHSH and LQKENI. Trimming removed 2 bases from V and 2 bases from J, leaving 7 bases between the germline ends. The library was produced with PCR. DNA from cultured CD4+ T cells was subjected to TCR sequencing with the Oncomine TCR Beta short-read assay at the Johns Hopkins FTIC core. Genomic DNA was extracted from the cultured CD4+ T cells with the QIAamp micro DNA kit. Oncomine TCR Beta libraries from cultured CD4+ T cells were pooled using unique dual indexes and sequenced on an Illumina iSeq 100. Per the original workflow: Non-productive sequences were filtered out, and CDR3s that did not start with C, did not end with F or W, or were shorter than 7 amino acids were discarded. Antigen-specific clonotypes were identified using the MANAFEST web application through comparison of peptide-stimulated wells with reference and other culture wells. Positive clones required FDR below 0.05, an odds ratio above 5, and productive frequency above 0.1% in at least two of three replicate wells. A clonotype was classed as cross-reactive if the clonotype showed significant expansion both in SARS-CoV-2 spike wells and in at least one common cold coronavirus spike condition. Levenshtein distances (stringdist) and unrooted phylogenetic trees (ape) in R version 3.6.1 were used to assess CDR3 homology. TCRdb reprocessing: public reads trimmed at Q25 with fastp, clones called with MiXCR, in-frame beta chains kept. Here each entry gathers all rows of one CDR3 protein and keeps the most common genes and DNA. The V and J calls follow TCRdb's processing rather than the paper's. The sample records around 3,000 distinct CDR3 sequences, about 26% of which are singletons. The ten largest make up around 50% of the sample.

What the authors observed across the whole study: In convalescent patients, a median around 90% of post-vaccine SARS-CoV-2-reactive clones were detected only after vaccination, suggesting vaccine-specific priming. The number of convalescent patients in the study was relatively small, and the study did not examine early timepoints following natural infection. Although the median number of SARS-CoV-2-reactive clonotypes went up from around 20 after infection to roughly 40 after vaccination, the increase was not significant. Of the vaccine-specific clones found in convalescent patients, nearly all (304 of 307) were mono-reactive for SARS-CoV-2 spike instead of being cross-reactive with common cold coronaviruses.

Sequencing input: CD4+ T cells from blood, cultured in vitro. This sequence was found in a human donor in good health. The sequence is built from TRBV18 and TRBJ2-7, with the D gene not clear enough to name. The CDR3 reads as follows: CASSPAGPYEQYF. The nucleotide sequence reads TGTGCCAGCTCACCAGCCGGGCCCTACGAGCAGTACTTC.